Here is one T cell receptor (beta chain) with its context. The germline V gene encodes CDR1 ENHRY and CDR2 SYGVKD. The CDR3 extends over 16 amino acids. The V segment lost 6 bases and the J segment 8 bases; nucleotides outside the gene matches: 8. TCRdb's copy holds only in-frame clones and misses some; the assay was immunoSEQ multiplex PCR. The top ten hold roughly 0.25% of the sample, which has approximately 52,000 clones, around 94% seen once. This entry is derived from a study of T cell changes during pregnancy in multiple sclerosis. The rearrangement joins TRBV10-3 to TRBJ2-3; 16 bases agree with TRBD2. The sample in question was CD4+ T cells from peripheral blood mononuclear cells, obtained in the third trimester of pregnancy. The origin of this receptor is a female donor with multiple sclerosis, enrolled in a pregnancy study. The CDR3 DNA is TGTGCCATCAGAAATGGGACTAGCGGGGGGGCCCGTACGCAGTATTTT. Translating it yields CAIRNGTSGGARTQYF.